The source of this TCR beta chain is a study of shared clonotypes between healthy human individuals. The germline gives CDR1 KGHSH, CDR2 LQKENI. Trimming removed 2 bases at V and 4 bases at J, with 15 bases between. This CDR3 has 15 residues. Naive CD8 cells lacked CD45RO and underwent positive selection for CCR7, leaving out terminally differentiated effector memory CD45RA+ cells. Libraries were prepared by immunoSEQ multiplex PCR; TCRdb keeps only in-frame clonotypes and omits some of them. The sample consists of under 1 million clones, 96% of them appearing once. This receptor was identified in a man aged 30-40 years in good health. The sample comprised naive CD8+ T cells sorted from blood. V gene TRBV18 combines with J gene TRBJ2-7, with TRBD2 as a possible D gene (6 bases). The CDR3 DNA follows: TGTGCCAGCTCACCAATTGGGAGGCGGCTTTACGAGCAGTACTTC. This sequence encodes CASSPIGRRLYEQYF.